This T cell receptor beta chain derives from a study of cytomegalovirus exposure and HLA in healthy donors. Study-wide points: Per a later analysis, HLA-associated TCR beta chains showed more clonal expansion than other, equally common TCR beta chains.

PCR amplification relied on 60 Vbeta primers (plus 13 Jbeta primers). TCRdb's copy holds only in-frame clones and misses some; the assay was immunoSEQ multiplex PCR. The repertoire consists of about 120,000 clones, with around 75% occurring once and the leading ten covering less than 3%. Worth noting for this clone: Its target is unknown.

Germline assignment: CDR1 SGHVS and CDR2 FQNEAQ. J gave up 7 bases and V 5 bases, and 11 bases lay outside the gene matches. The CDR3 totals 16 residues. The specimen was PBMCs. This receptor was obtained from a woman aged 40 to 50 in good health and CMV-seropositive. The genes are TRBV7-8 and TRBJ2-1, with TRBD2 matching over 10 bases. The CDR3: CASSIRSGRAENEQFF. The CDR3 region has the DNA TGTGCCAGCAGCATAAGGAGCGGGAGGGCCGAGAATGAGCAGTTCTTC.